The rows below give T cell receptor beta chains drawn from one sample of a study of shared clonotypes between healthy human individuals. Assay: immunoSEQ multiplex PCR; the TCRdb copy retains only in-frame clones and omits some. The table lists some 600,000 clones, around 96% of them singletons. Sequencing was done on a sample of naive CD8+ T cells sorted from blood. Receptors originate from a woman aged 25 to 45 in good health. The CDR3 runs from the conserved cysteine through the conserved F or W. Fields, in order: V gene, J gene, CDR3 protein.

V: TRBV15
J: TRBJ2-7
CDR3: CATSTRTSGKSSFRGPYEQYF

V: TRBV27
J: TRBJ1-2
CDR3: CASSGQRGTTFNYGYTF

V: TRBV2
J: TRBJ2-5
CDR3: CASRFRTSGLQETQYF

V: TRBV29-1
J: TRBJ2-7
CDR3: CSVEVVNTAYEQYF

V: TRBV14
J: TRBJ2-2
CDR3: CASSRRKTGLITGELFF

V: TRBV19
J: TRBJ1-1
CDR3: CASSIFADTEAFF

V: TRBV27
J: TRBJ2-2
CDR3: CASSFGGHGGELFF

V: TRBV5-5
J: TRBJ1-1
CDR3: CASSPGGGLGTEAFF

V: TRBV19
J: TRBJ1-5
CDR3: CASSMGSGTQHF

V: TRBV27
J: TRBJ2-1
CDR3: CASSIVPFQEGYNEQFF

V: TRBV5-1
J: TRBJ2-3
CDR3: CASNLQGATDTQYF

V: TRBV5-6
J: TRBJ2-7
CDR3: CASSLAGGAGAYEQYF

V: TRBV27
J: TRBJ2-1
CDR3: CASTPGTDNEQFF

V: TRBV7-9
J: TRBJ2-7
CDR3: CASSHGTTHPYEQYF

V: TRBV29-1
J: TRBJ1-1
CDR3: CSVQKGTEAFF

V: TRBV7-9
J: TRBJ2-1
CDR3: CASSPGRYNEQFF

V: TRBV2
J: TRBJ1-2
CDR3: CASSPMDRGLGTF

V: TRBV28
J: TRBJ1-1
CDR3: CASSFSGTKNTEAFF

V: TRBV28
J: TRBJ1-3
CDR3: CASTEAGSGNTIYF

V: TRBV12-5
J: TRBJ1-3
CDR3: CASSHQGVEGNTIYF

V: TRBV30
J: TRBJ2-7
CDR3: CACDRDRGFSYEQYF

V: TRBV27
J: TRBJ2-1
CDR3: CASSGAGGNEQFF

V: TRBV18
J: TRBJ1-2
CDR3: CASSPRRFGEGGYTF

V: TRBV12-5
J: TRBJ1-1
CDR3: CASGSTPATVNTEAFF

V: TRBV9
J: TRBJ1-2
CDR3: CASSVGGGSRLGYGYTF

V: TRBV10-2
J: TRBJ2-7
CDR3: CASGIDGHYEQYF

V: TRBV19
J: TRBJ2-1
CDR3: CASSIKPSYNEQFF

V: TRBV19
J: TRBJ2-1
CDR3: CASSTRSAHTPAEQFF

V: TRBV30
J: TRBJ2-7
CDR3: CAWSVLAGPYEQYF

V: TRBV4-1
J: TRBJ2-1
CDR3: CASSPRGGSEQFF

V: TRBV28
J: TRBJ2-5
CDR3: CASSFGGLGETQYF

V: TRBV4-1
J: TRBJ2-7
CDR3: CASSQVSASGGEQYF

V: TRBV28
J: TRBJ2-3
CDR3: CASRRYSGSTDTQYF

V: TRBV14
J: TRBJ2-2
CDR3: CASSRGVPNTGELFF

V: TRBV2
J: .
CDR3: CASRGRDSSYEQYF

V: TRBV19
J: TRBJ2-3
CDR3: CASSDRLAGGSGDTQYF

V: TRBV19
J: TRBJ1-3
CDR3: CASSAPGVRSSGNTIYF

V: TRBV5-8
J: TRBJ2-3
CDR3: CASSRDRGPADTQYF

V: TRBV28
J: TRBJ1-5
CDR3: CASSLRGPTSYSNQPQHF

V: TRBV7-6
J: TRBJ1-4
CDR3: CASSFSRDRVREKLFF

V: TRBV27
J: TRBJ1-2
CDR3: CASSLGRTYGYTF

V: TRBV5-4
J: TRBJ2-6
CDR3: CASSQDTYFSGSGANVLTF

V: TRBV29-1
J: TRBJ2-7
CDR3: CSVVGGSYEQYF

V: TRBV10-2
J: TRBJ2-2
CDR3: CASSGGGGWTGELFF

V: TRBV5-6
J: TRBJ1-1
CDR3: CASSLNRDTEAFF

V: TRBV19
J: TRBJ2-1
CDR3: CASSVGGNEQFF

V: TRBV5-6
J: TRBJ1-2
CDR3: CASSVTGGPVDYGYTF

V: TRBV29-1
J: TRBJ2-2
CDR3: CSVDTANTGELFF

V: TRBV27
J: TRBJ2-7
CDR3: CASSLSGADYEQYF

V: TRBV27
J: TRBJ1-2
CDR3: CASSLSSSGVGGYTF

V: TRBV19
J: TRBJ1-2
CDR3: CASSIAATYGYTF

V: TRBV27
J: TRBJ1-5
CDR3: CASSLGDRAPVAFQPQHF

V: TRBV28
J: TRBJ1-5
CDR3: CASSLGTTGGQPQHF

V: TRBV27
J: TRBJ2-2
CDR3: CASRRTGGSLKNTGELFF

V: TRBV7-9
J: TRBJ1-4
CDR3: CASSLQARGPTNEKLFF

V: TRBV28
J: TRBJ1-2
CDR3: CASRWGQVKGYTF

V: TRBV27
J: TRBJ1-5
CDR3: CASSLFGSGGNQPQHF

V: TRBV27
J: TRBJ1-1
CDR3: CASRDGTGVEAFF